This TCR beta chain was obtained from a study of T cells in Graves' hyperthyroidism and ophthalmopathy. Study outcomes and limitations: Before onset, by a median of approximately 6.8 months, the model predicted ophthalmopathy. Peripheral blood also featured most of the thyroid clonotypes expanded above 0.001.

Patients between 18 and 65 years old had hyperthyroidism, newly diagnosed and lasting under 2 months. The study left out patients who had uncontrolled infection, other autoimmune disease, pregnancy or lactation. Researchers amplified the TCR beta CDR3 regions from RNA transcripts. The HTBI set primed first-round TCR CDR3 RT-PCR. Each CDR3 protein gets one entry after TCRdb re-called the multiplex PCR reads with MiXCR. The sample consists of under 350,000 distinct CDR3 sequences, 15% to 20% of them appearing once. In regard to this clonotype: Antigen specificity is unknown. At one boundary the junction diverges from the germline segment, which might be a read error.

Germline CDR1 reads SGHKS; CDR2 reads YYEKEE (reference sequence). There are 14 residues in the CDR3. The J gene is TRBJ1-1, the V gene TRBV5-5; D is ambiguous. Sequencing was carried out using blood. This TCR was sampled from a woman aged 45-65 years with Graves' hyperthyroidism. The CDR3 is CASSLSGEGTEAFF. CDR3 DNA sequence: TGCGCCAGCAGCTTGTCTGGGGAAGGCACTGAAGCTTTCTTT.